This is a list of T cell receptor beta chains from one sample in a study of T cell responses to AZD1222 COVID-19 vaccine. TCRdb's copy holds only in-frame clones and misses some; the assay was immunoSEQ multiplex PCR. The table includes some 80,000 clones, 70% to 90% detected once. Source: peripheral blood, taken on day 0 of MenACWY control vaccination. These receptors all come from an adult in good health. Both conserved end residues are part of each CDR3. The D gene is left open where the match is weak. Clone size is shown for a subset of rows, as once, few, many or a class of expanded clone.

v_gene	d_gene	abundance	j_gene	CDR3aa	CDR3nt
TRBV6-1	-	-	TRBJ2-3	CASSEERISSTDTQYF	TGTGCCAGCAGTGAAGAGAGGATCTCTAGCACAGATACGCAGTATTTT
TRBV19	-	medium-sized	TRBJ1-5	CASSYSNQPQHF	TGTGCCAGTAGTTATAGCAATCAGCCCCAGCATTTT
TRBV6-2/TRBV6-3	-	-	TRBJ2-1	CASSYNVHEQFF	TGTGCCAGCAGTTACAACGTTCATGAGCAGTTCTTC
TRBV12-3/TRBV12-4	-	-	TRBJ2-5	CASRPGPQETQYF	TGTGCCAGCAGACCGGGCCCCCAAGAGACCCAGTACTTC
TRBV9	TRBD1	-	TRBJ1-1	CASSVESGGLTEAFF	TGTGCCAGCAGCGTAGAATCAGGGGGCCTCACTGAAGCTTTCTTT
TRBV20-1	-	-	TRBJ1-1	CSASSTQYLNTEAFF	TGCAGTGCTAGTTCCACCCAATATTTGAACACTGAAGCTTTCTTT
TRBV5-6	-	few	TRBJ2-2	CASSLGQNTGELFF	TGTGCCAGCAGCTTGGGACAGAACACCGGGGAGCTGTTTTTT
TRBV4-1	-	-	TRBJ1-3	CASSPGGHRGAWPGNTIYF	TGCGCCAGCAGCCCTGGCGGCCATCGAGGTGCGTGGCCTGGAAACACCATATATTTT
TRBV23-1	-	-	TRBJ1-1	CASSASDRRNTEAFF	TGCGCCAGCAGTGCATCCGACAGGAGGAACACTGAAGCTTTCTTT
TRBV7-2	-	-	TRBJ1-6	CASSTLLTPLHF	TGTGCCAGCAGCACGCTACTTACACCCCTCCACTTT
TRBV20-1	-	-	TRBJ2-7	CSARRDEQYF	TGCAGTGCTAGACGCGACGAGCAGTACTTC
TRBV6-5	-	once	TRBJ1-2	CASRDGGSNYGYTF	TGTGCCAGCAGGGACGGCGGTTCTAACTATGGCTACACCTTC
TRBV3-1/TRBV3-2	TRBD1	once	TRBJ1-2	CASAGGLLGYTF	TGTGCCAGCGCAGGGGGCTTACTTGGCTACACCTTC
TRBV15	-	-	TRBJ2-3	CATSRAFGPFGTDTQYF	TGTGCCACCAGCAGAGCATTCGGGCCATTTGGGACAGATACGCAGTATTTT
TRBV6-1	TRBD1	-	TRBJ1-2	CASSEAKGAGYGYTF	TGTGCCAGCAGTGAAGCTAAGGGGGCGGGTTATGGCTACACCTTC
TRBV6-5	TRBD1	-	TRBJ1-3	CASSLKPGQGNTIYF	TGTGCCAGCAGTTTAAAGCCGGGACAGGGAAACACCATATATTTT
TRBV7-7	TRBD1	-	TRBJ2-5	CASSLGTVETQYF	TGTGCTAGCAGCTTAGGGACAGTAGAGACCCAGTACTTC
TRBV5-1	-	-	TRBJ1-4	CASTRAGTLNEKLFF	TGCGCCAGCACCCGAGCAGGGACATTAAATGAAAAACTGTTTTTT
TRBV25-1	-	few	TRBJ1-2	CASSENYDRTNYGYTF	TGTGCCAGCAGTGAAAATTACGACAGGACTAACTATGGCTACACCTTC
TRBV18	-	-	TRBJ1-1	CASSPPENTEAFF	TGTGCCAGCTCACCACCGGAGAACACTGAAGCTTTCTTT
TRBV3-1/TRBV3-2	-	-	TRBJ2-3	CASSQVDAGDTQYF	TGTGCCAGCAGCCAAGTGGATGCGGGAGATACGCAGTATTTT
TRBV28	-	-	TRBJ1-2	CAIRSGTKNYGYTF	TGTGCCATCCGTTCGGGAACCAAAAACTATGGCTACACCTTC
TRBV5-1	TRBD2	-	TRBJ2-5	CASRRSGEGQETQYF	TGCGCCAGCAGGCGTAGCGGGGAAGGCCAAGAGACCCAGTACTTC
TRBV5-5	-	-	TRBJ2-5	CASSPWDVRQETQYF	TGTGCCAGCAGCCCGTGGGACGTACGACAAGAGACCCAGTACTTC
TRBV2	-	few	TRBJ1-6	CASIPREGGSPLHF	TGTGCCAGCATCCCCCGTGAGGGCGGATCACCCCTCCACTTT
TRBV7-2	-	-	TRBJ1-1	CASSSFAGGTEAFF	TGTGCCAGCAGCTCCTTCGCGGGGGGAACTGAAGCTTTCTTT
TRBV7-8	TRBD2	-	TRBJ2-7	CASSLGGGYEQYF	TGTGCCAGCAGCTTAGGGGGGGGCTACGAGCAGTACTTC
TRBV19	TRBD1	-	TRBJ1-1	CASSPRTNRGRFTEAFF	TGTGCCAGTAGTCCAAGAACTAACAGGGGCCGATTCACTGAAGCTTTCTTT
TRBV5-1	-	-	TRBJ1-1	CASSLDQVLVTEAFF	TGCGCCAGCAGCTTGGATCAGGTATTGGTCACTGAAGCTTTCTTT
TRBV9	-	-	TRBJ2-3	CASSASGGDTQYF	TGTGCCAGCAGCGCCTCCGGGGGCGATACGCAGTATTTT
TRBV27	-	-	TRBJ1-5	CASSFRENQPQHF	TGTGCCAGCAGTTTCCGAGAGAATCAGCCCCAGCATTTT
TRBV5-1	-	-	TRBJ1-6	CASSEGGNSPLHF	TGCGCCAGCAGTGAGGGGGGAAATTCACCCCTCCACTTT
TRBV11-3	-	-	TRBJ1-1	CASSLDPPPGFPEAFF	TGTGCCAGCAGCTTAGACCCTCCCCCCGGGTTCCCTGAAGCTTTCTTT
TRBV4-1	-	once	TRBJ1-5	CASSQAGGISNQPQHF	TGCGCCAGCAGCCAAGCCGGGGGAATAAGCAATCAGCCCCAGCATTTT
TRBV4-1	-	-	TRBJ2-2	CASSQDVGSTGELFF	TGCGCCAGCAGCCAAGATGTTGGTTCCACCGGGGAGCTGTTTTTT
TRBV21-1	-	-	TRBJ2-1	CASSHLRDRGHYEQFF	TGTGCCAGCAGCCATCTCCGGGACAGGGGGCATTATGAGCAGTTCTTC
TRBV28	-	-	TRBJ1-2	CASSQTAYGYTF	TGTGCCAGCAGTCAAACGGCCTATGGCTACACCTTC
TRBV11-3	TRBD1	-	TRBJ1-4	CASSSDRVSNEKLFF	TGTGCCAGCAGCTCTGACAGGGTGTCTAATGAAAAACTGTTTTTT
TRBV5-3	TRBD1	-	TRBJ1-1	CARSSRQGEGSTEAFF	TGTGCCAGAAGCTCAAGACAGGGGGAGGGAAGCACTGAAGCTTTCTTT
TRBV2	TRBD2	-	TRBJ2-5	CASIITGTSGETQYF	TGTGCCAGCATCATAACTGGGACTAGCGGAGAGACCCAGTACTTC
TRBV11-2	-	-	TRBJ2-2	CASSLETGYTGELFF	TGTGCCAGCAGCTTAGAGACAGGTTACACCGGGGAGCTGTTTTTT
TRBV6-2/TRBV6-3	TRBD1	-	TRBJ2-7	CASSLTGSSSYEQYF	TGTGCCAGCAGCCTGACAGGGAGTAGCTCCTACGAGCAGTACTTC
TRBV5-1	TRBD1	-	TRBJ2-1	CASSLDRDRVSVEQFF	TGCGCCAGCAGCTTGGACCGGGACAGGGTATCCGTTGAGCAGTTCTTC
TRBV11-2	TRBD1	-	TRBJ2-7	CASSLDSTGREF	TGTGCCAGCAGCTTAGATTCGACAGGGAGAGAGTTC
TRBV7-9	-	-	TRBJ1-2	CASSPHRDTPRNGYTF	TGTGCCAGCAGCCCCCACCGGGACACCCCTCGGAATGGCTACACCTTC
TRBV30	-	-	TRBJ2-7	CAWSVPQLSYEQYF	TGTGCCTGGAGTGTACCGCAGCTCTCCTACGAGCAGTACTTC
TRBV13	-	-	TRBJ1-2	CASSLGMSIPYGYTF	TGTGCCAGCAGCTTAGGCATGTCGATTCCTTATGGCTACACCTTC
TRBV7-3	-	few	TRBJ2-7	CASSLRDSRVEQYF	TGTGCCAGCAGCTTAAGGGATTCCAGGGTCGAGCAGTACTTC